This T cell receptor beta chain was documented in a study of shared clonotypes between healthy human individuals. Study as a whole: The study drew on two women and a few men aged 18 to 49 as donors. The study's findings and limits: Only blood was sampled; tissue repertoires likely differ. Larger richness was generally estimated for naive than memory subsets.

After removal of 5 bases from V and 4 bases from J, the junction contained 7 bases not matched to a gene. From germline, CDR1 is SEHNR and CDR2 FQNEAQ (reference sequence). The CDR3 covers 15 residues. As to this clone: Antigen: not known.

TCRdb's copy holds only in-frame clones and misses some; the assay was immunoSEQ multiplex PCR. Here the sample spans 1,400,000 or so clones, around 98.5% being singletons. V gene TRBV7-9 combines with J gene TRBJ2-7, with 11 bases aligning to TRBD2. The TCR sequence derives from a man aged 30 to 45 in good health. Sequences were obtained from naive CD4+ T cells sorted from blood. Subset given: CD45RA+ positively selected. In nucleotides, the CDR3 is TGTGCCAGCAGCAAGACCGGGACTAGCGGTTACGAGCAGTACTTC. As protein: CASSKTGTSGYEQYF. Supplemented by reference TRBV7-9 and TRBJ2-7, the full variable domain reads DTGVSQNPRHKITKRGQNVTFRCDPISEHNRLYWYRQTLGQGPEFLTYFQNEAQLEKSRLLSDRFSAERPKGSFSTLEIQRTEQGDSAMYLCASSKTGTSGYEQYFGPGTRLTVT.